The next 4 T cell receptor beta chains were all read from a single sample in a study of CD8+CD57+ T cells in acquired aplastic anemia. The study profiled TCR beta VDJ and CDR3 using genomic DNA as template. TCRdb re-analysed the reads in MiXCR, keeping a single row per CDR3 protein. The data hold 150,000 to 200,000 distinct CDR3 sequences, with less than 55% observed a single time. The sequenced sample consisted of sorted CD4+, CD8+, or CD8+CD57+ T cells (not recorded which) from PBMCs. The receptors shown here come from a human donor in good health.

On this clonotype: This may be a read error, as it is one base from a much larger clone. The CDR3 bases are TGTGCCAGCAGCTCAGTCTCCTACGAGCAGTACTTC. This sequence encodes CASSSVSYEQYF. The gene calls are TRBV7-9 and TRBJ2-7; D is unclear. CDR3 length equals 12 residues. Deletions cut 4 bases from V and 0 bases from J, with 4 bases between. The germline CDR1 and CDR2 sequences are SEHNR and FQNEAQ (reference sequence).

This clonotype was detected only a few times. The J gene is TRBJ1-3, the V gene TRBV27; D is unresolved. Germline CDR1 is MNHEY and CDR2 is SMNVEV (reference sequence). V was pared by 3 bases and J by 2 bases, with 11 bases between. CDR3 length: 15 residues. The CDR3 region has the DNA TGTGCCAGCAGTTTGGAAGGGCGCGCTGGAAACACCATATATTTT. Translation gives CASSLEGRAGNTIYF.

A remark on this clonotype: A much larger clone lies one base from this, so it may be a read error. The chain employs TRBV4-2 and TRBJ2-1, with 13 bases aligning to TRBD2. CDR1 and CDR2 from the germline V gene are LGHNA and YNFKEQ. This CDR3 region has 16 residues. The V and J ends lost 4 bases and 12 bases, in that order; junction bases with no gene match: 12. CDR3 protein: CASSPKLAGGIIGQFF. The CDR3 bases are TGTGCCAGCAGCCCGAAACTAGCGGGAGGGATTATTGGGCAGTTCTTC.

This clonotype was observed at least ten times. The chain recombines TRBV2 with TRBJ2-1; no clear D. Trimming took 1 base from V and 6 from J, leaving 7 bases between them. The length of the CDR3 is 13 residues. Germline CDR1 is SNHLY and CDR2 is FYNNEI. DNA for the CDR3: TGTGCCAGCAGTGAAGACTGGATCAATGAGCAGTTCTTC. As protein: CASSEDWINEQFF.